The 9 T cell receptor beta chains reported below all come from one sample, sequenced in a study of shared clonotypes between healthy human individuals (TCRdb year 2020). Library preparation used the immunoSEQ multiplex PCR assay. The table comes from immuneACCESS by way of TCRdb, which keeps in-frame sequences with V and J called. Part of the clones is missing from these tables; in studies checked, under half for an unresolved V gene and the rest for unknown reasons. In all, the sample holds around 1,100,000 clones, and roughly 80% of those were seen once. The leading ten clones occupy almost 0.9% of the sample. The sample consisted of memory CD4+ T cells from PBMCs. The sample's cell subset or site label, in plain terms: CD45RA-negative fraction. Receptor source: a young man in good health. Some clones in this sample may be carry-over from other donors' samples.

The chain is built from TRBV27 and TRBJ1-2; no clear D gene. CDR1 MNHEY and CDR2 SMNVEV come from the germline V gene (reference sequence). Trimming cost V 3 bases and J 8 bases, with 13 bases left between them. The length of the CDR3 is 13 residues. The DNA of the CDR3 is TGTGCCAGCAGTTTTGGGAGGGAAATGGGCTACACCTTC. It is translated as CASSFGREMGYTF.

On this clone itself: Other DNA sequences of this sample code for an identical CDR3. The V and J genes are TRBV10-3 and TRBJ2-3; 8 bases are shared with TRBD2. The germline gives CDR1 ENHRY, CDR2 SYGVKD. This CDR3 is built from 14 residues. V was clipped by 6 bases and J by 6 bases; unmatched bases: 8. The CDR3 coding sequence is TGTGCCATCAGCCCCGGACTAGCAACTGATACGCAGTATTTT. Translation gives CAISPGLATDTQYF.

J is TRBJ2-3 and V is TRBV9; D not resolved. CDR1 SGDLS and CDR2 YYNGEE come from the germline V gene. The V end lost 0 bases, the J end lost 2 bases, and 13 bases lay between the germline ends. The CDR3 totals 16 residues. CDR3 residues: CASSVDSQWDTDTQYF. The CDR3 DNA is TGTGCCAGCAGCGTAGATTCCCAGTGGGACACAGATACGCAGTATTTT.

Concerning this clone: At one boundary the junction diverges from the germline segment, which might be a read error. The same CDR3 also results from other DNA sequences found in this sample. The chain couples TRBV28 to TRBJ2-5; 8 nucleotides align to TRBD1. The CDR3 covers 13 residues. Germline V lookup: CDR1 MDHEN, CDR2 SYDVKM. The CDR3 sequence is CASGLTGEETQYF. As DNA, the CDR3 is TGTGCCAGCGGTTTGACAGGGGAAGAGACCCAGTACTTC.

The chain has TRBV5-1 and TRBJ2-3; 9 bases align to TRBD2. After removal of 6 bases from V and 2 bases from J, the junction contained 4 bases not matched to a gene. CDR1 SGHRS and CDR2 YFSETQ come from the germline V gene. This CDR3 is built from 14 residues. The CDR3 is CASTVAGVTDTQYF. The CDR3, as DNA: TGCGCCAGCACCGTAGCGGGAGTCACAGATACGCAGTATTTT.

With regard to this clone: Other DNA sequences within the sample encode an identical CDR3. The DNA of the CDR3 is TGTGCCAGCAGCCTCAGAGGGAACACCGGGGAGCTGTTTTTT. It codes for CASSLRGNTGELFF. The chain is built from TRBV7-3 and TRBJ2-2; no reliable D call. Trimming removed 5 bases from V and 1 base from J, with 8 bases in between. CDR1 and CDR2 (germline): SGHTA, FQGTGA. This CDR3 has 14 amino acids.

The rearrangement uses TRBV29-1 and TRBJ2-3; D is uncertain. The CDR3 consists of 13 residues. V was trimmed by 1 base and J by 2 bases, leaving 7 bases between them. Germline V gives CDR1 SQVTM, CDR2 ANQGSEA. The CDR3 here is CSVEGQYTDTQYF. The CDR3 bases are TGCAGCGTTGAAGGGCAGTACACAGATACGCAGTATTTT.

Turning to this clone: Since a much larger clone is just one base distant, this may be a read error. Other DNA sequences of this sample code for an identical CDR3. The chain combines TRBV30 with TRBJ2-3, with D tentatively TRBD2 (5 bases). CDR1 is GTSNPN, CDR2 SVGIG, per germline (reference sequence). This CDR3 is 13 amino acids long. CDR3: CAWSVGRADTQYF. CDR3 nucleotides: TGTGCCTGGAGTGTAGGGCGGGCAGATACGCAGTACTTT.

V and J are TRBV12-5 and TRBJ1-5, with TRBD1 as a possible D gene (5 bases). Trimming stripped 8 bases from V and 6 bases from J, with 17 bases between. The CDR3 is made up of 14 amino acids. CDR1 and CDR2 from the germline V gene are LGHNT and FRNRAP. CDR3 coding DNA: TGTGCTAGTTCCCCCGGGGGGGTGAGTCAGCCCCAGCATTTT. Residues: CASSPGGVSQPQHF.